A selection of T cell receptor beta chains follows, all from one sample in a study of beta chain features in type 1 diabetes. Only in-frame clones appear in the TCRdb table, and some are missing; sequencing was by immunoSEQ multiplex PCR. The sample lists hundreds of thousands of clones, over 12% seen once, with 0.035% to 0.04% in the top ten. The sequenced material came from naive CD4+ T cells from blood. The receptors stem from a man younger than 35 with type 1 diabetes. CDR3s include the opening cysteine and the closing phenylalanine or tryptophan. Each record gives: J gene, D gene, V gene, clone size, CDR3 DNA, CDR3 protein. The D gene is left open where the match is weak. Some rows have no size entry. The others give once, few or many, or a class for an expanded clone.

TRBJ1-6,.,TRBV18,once,TGTGCCAGCTCCCCCCGAGGGGTCGGTAATTCACCCCTCCACTTT,CASSPRGVGNSPLHF
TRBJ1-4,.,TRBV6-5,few,TGTGCCAGCAGTACGCCGACAGCAACTAATGAAAAACTGTTTTTT,CASSTPTATNEKLFF
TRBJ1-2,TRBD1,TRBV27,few,TGTGCCAGCAGTCCTCGAGTTGACAGGGCCCCGTATGGCTACACCTTC,CASSPRVDRAPYGYTF
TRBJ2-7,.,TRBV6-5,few,TGTGCCAGCAGTTCAGACACAGGAGGCTACGAGCAGTACTTC,CASSSDTGGYEQYF
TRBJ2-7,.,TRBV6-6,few,TGTGCCAGCAGTCCGGCCAACGACAGGAGATACGAGCAGTACTTC,CASSPANDRRYEQYF
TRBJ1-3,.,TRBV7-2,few,TGTGCCAGCAGCTCTTACAGCCCAGGCACCATATATTTT,CASSSYSPGTIYF
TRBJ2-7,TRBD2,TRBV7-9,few,TGTGCCAGCAGCCGACTATTGGGAGCGGGAGTTCGCGAGCAGTACTTC,CASSRLLGAGVREQYF
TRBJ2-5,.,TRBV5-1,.,TGCGCCAGCAGTGGAGAGACCCAGTACTTC,CASSGETQYF
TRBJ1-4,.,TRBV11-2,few,TGTGCCAGCAGCTGGGCGGGACGGGCAATTGAAAAACTGTTTTTT,CASSWAGRAIEKLFF
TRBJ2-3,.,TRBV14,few,TGTGCCAGCAGCCAAGTAGGGATCCGGGGCCCAGATACGCAGTATTTT,CASSQVGIRGPDTQYF
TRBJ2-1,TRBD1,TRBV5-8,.,TGTGCCAGCAGCTTGTACAGGGGGAGGTTGAATGAGCAGTTCTTC,CASSLYRGRLNEQFF
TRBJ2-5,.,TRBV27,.,TGTGCCAGCAGTGGACAAGGGGACGGGGAGACCCAGTACTTC,CASSGQGDGETQYF
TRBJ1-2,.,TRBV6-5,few,TGTGCCAGCAGGACGGATTACTATGGCTACACCTTC,CASRTDYYGYTF
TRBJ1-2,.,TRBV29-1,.,TGCAGCGTTGACACGAGGGATGGCTACACCTTC,CSVDTRDGYTF
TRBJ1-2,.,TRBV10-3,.,TGTGCCTTACAGGCTTTTAGTGGCTACACCTTC,CALQAFSGYTF
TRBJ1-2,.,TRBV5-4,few,TGTGCCAGCAGCTTTGGGTGGCAGGGTAGTTATGGCTACACCTTC,CASSFGWQGSYGYTF
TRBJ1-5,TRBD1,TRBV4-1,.,TGCGCCAGCAGCCAAGACCAGGGGGCCGGCGGGAATCAGCCCCAGCATTTT,CASSQDQGAGGNQPQHF
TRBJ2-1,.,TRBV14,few,TGTGCCAGCAGCCGCCGACAGGTCAATGAGCAGTTCTTC,CASSRRQVNEQFF
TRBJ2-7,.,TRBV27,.,TGTGCCAGCAGTTCTAGCTCCTACGAGCAGTACTTC,CASSSSSYEQYF
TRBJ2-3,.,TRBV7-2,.,TGTGCCAGCACCCGGACAGTCAGCACAGATACGCAGTATTTT,CASTRTVSTDTQYF
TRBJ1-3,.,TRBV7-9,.,TGTGCCAGCAGCTTAGTGCCGGGCCAGGCTGGAAACACCATATATTTT,CASSLVPGQAGNTIYF
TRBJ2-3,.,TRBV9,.,TGTGCCAGTCGGGACTCCACAGATACGCAGTATTTT,CASRDSTDTQYF
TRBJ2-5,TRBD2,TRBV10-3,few,TGTGCCATCAGCCTGGACCCTAGCGGAGTGGTTGAGACCCAGTACTTC,CAISLDPSGVVETQYF
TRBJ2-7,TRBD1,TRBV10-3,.,TGTGCCATCAGTGAGGGGAGGACAGGGGCGATAAACTACGAGCAGTACTTC,CAISEGRTGAINYEQYF
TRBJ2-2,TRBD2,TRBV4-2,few,TGTGCCAGCAGCCAAGATGCCCTAGCGGGAGGGACCGGGGAGCTGTTTTTT,CASSQDALAGGTGELFF
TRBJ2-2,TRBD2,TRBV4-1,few,TGCGCCAGCAGCCAACCGTCGTACGGGAGGACCGGGGAGCTGTTTTTT,CASSQPSYGRTGELFF
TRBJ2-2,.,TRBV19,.,TGTGCCACCGCTGAGCGCCGTCCCGGGGAGCTGTTTTTT,CATAERRPGELFF
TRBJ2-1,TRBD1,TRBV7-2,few,TGTGCCAGCAGCCAGGACAGGGGTACTTACAATGAGCAGTTCTTC,CASSQDRGTYNEQFF